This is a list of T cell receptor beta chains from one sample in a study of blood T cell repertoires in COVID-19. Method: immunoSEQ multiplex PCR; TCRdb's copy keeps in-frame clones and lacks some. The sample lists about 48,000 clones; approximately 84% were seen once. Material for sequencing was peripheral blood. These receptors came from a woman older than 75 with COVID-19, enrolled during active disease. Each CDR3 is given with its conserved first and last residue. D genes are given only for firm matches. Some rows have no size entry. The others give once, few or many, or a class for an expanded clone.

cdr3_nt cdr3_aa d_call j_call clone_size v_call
TGTGCCAGCAGTTCCTATAGCGGGGGGCCCACCGGGGAGCTGTTTTTT CASSSYSGGPTGELFF TRBD2 TRBJ2-2 . TRBV6-2/TRBV6-3
TGTGCCAGCAGCCCCAGGGGGCTGGGGTACTATGGCTACACCTTC CASSPRGLGYYGYTF TRBD1 TRBJ1-2 once TRBV7-9
TGTGCCAGCTCACCACCGGGAGTCGGAGGAGGAGAAAAACTGTTTTTT CASSPPGVGGGEKLFF . TRBJ1-4 . TRBV18
TGTGCCAGCAGTTACGGCCGGACTATGGGCTACACCTTC CASSYGRTMGYTF . TRBJ1-2 . TRBV6-5
TGTGCCAGCAGCCGACTAGCGGGGCAAGAGACCCAGTACTTC CASSRLAGQETQYF TRBD2 TRBJ2-5 . TRBV3-1/TRBV3-2
TGTGCCAGCAGTATGACAGGGGCGGACACCGGGGAGCTGTTTTTT CASSMTGADTGELFF TRBD1 TRBJ2-2 . TRBV2
TGTGCCGTGGGACTACTCATCAATGAGCAGTTCTTC CAVGLLINEQFF TRBD2 TRBJ2-1 . TRBV10-3
TGTGCCAGCAGCCACTACGGGGGGGCCCCCGGGGAGCTGTTTTTT CASSHYGGAPGELFF TRBD2 TRBJ2-2 once TRBV7-3
TGCGCCAGCAGATCTCGGGGTAGCGGGGACGAGCAGTACTTC CASRSRGSGDEQYF TRBD2 TRBJ2-7 . TRBV5-1
TGTGCCAGCTCCAGGCCACGCACAGCAGGGTACAGTTACGAGCAGTACTTC CASSRPRTAGYSYEQYF . TRBJ2-7 . TRBV18
TGTGCCAGCAGTTTGAGGGACAGGCCTAACTATGGCTACACCTTC CASSLRDRPNYGYTF TRBD1 TRBJ1-2 . TRBV5-4
TGTGCCAGCAGTTCCATGCGACGTGCGGGGTCGCCCCAGCATTTT CASSSMRRAGSPQHF . TRBJ1-5 . TRBV27
TGTGCCAGCAGCCCGTTGCAGGGATACTACACCTTC CASSPLQGYYTF . TRBJ1-2 . TRBV11-2
TGTGCCAGCAGCCAAGGTGGGGGGGCGTTCTCCTACGAGCAGTACTTC CASSQGGGAFSYEQYF . TRBJ2-7 . TRBV14
TGCGCCAGCAGCTTGGACGCGGGGGACTACAATGAGCAGTTCTTC CASSLDAGDYNEQFF TRBD2 TRBJ2-1 once TRBV5-1
TGTGCCAGCAGCCCCATACTCAATCAGCCCCAGCATTTT CASSPILNQPQHF . TRBJ1-5 . TRBV6-5
TGCGCCAGCAGTCGAGGGGACAGCACTTCTTATGGCTACACCTTC CASSRGDSTSYGYTF TRBD1 TRBJ1-2 . TRBV23-1
TGCGCCAGCAGGAGGGCCAGGCGGAGCTCCTATAATTCACCCCTCCACTTT CASRRARRSSYNSPLHF . TRBJ1-6 . TRBV23-1
TGTGCCAGCAGCTTGTCTCAGGATTCACCCCTCCACTTT CASSLSQDSPLHF . TRBJ1-6 . TRBV5-8
TGTGCCAGCAGCTTAGTCCCCCCCGGACATCCTAACTATGGCTACACCTTC CASSLVPPGHPNYGYTF . TRBJ1-2 . TRBV7-2
TGCAGTGCTAGTATATCGGTAAACTATGGCTACACCTTC CSASISVNYGYTF . TRBJ1-2 . TRBV20-1
TGTGCCAGCAGCCCCGTGTCGGGTTTCAGTAATGAAAAACTGTTTTTT CASSPVSGFSNEKLFF . TRBJ1-4 few TRBV9
TGTGCCAGCTCACCCGGGACAGGGGCCACCGGGGAGCTGTTTTTT CASSPGTGATGELFF TRBD1 TRBJ2-2 few TRBV18
TGTGCCAGTAGCGTTGACAGGATAAGCAATCAGCCCCAGCATTTT CASSVDRISNQPQHF . TRBJ1-5 . TRBV19
TGTGCCAGCAGCGGTCCGGGACTACTAAACACCGGGGAGCTGTTTTTT CASSGPGLLNTGELFF TRBD2 TRBJ2-2 . TRBV7-3
TGTGCCAGCAGCGGACCGGGACTAGTTGTTGAGACCCAGTACTTC CASSGPGLVVETQYF TRBD2 TRBJ2-5 . TRBV5-8
TGTGCCAGCAGGAGCGGGAGCTCCTACAATGAGCAGTTCTTC CASRSGSSYNEQFF TRBD2 TRBJ2-1 . TRBV6-5
TGTGCCTGGAGTGTACCCTCCTCGGGGGGGCTCACAGATACGCAGTATTTT CAWSVPSSGGLTDTQYF TRBD2 TRBJ2-3 . TRBV30
TGTGCCAGCAGCCGAGACAGGGAGGATGGCTACACCTTC CASSRDREDGYTF TRBD1 TRBJ1-2 . TRBV7-3
TGTGCCAGCAGATGGATAGGGACAGCGAGGGCTGAGGGCTACACCTTC CASRWIGTARAEGYTF TRBD1 TRBJ1-2 once TRBV28
TGTGCCAGCAGTTTCGTGACAGCTAACTATGGCTACACCTTC CASSFVTANYGYTF . TRBJ1-2 . TRBV28
TGCGCCAGCACCCGGGGGGACAACCGCAATGAGCAGTTCTTC CASTRGDNRNEQFF . TRBJ2-1 . TRBV5-1
TGCGCCAGCAGGTCGGGACAGGGACGAACCGGGGAGCTGTTTTTT CASRSGQGRTGELFF TRBD1 TRBJ2-2 . TRBV5-1
TGTGCCAGTAGTATGACAGGGTCTACCGGGGAGCTGTTTTTT CASSMTGSTGELFF TRBD1 TRBJ2-2 . TRBV19
TGTGCCAGCAGCCCATCCGAGACTAGCGGGAGGGCCCCCGGGGAGCTGTTTTTT CASSPSETSGRAPGELFF TRBD2 TRBJ2-2 . TRBV7-9
TGCGCCAGCAGCTTTCAGGGGGCTGAAAACACTGAAGCTTTCTTT CASSFQGAENTEAFF TRBD1 TRBJ1-1 . TRBV5-1
TGTGCCAGCAGCTTAGGAGGGGGCTGGAAAACTGAAGCTTTCTTT CASSLGGGWKTEAFF TRBD1 TRBJ1-1 . TRBV7-2
TGTGCCAGTAGTACAGATTCAGGGATCCTCGGTGAAAAACTGTTTTTT CASSTDSGILGEKLFF . TRBJ1-4 . TRBV19
TGTGCCAGCAGCCGATCCGGGACAGGGAACTATGGCTACACCTTC CASSRSGTGNYGYTF TRBD1 TRBJ1-2 . TRBV7-9
TGTGCCAGCAGCTTGGACAGGGGGGTAGCCAAAAACATTCAGTACTTC CASSLDRGVAKNIQYF TRBD1 TRBJ2-4 . TRBV5-4
TGTGCCAGCAGTGTTGCACCCCCCAACCGGGGGGATACGCAGTATTTT CASSVAPPNRGDTQYF . TRBJ2-3 . TRBV2
TGTGCCAGCAGGACAGGGGTTAACTATGGCTACACCTTC CASRTGVNYGYTF TRBD1 TRBJ1-2 . TRBV28
TGTGCCAGCAGCTTGGGTAGCGGGGTCGAATATACGCAGTATTTT CASSLGSGVEYTQYF TRBD2 TRBJ2-3 . TRBV5-4
TGTGCCAGTAGTCCTTCCGGGATAGCCTATAATGAAAAACTGTTTTTT CASSPSGIAYNEKLFF . TRBJ1-4 . TRBV19
TGTGCCAGCAGCCCCCGGGAGTCTTTCTATGGCTACACCTTC CASSPRESFYGYTF . TRBJ1-2 . TRBV27
TGTGCCAGCAACCGGGACTACCAAGAGACCCAGTACTTC CASNRDYQETQYF . TRBJ2-5 . TRBV12-3/TRBV12-4
TGCGCCAGCAGCTTAGACAGGGCGGAGACCGGGGAGCTGTTTTTT CASSLDRAETGELFF TRBD1 TRBJ2-2 . TRBV5-1
TGTGCCAGCTCACCACCGGGGACAGTTAACACCGGGGAGCTGTTTTTT CASSPPGTVNTGELFF TRBD1 TRBJ2-2 . TRBV18
TGCGCCAGCAGCTCCGACGGCGGTCGGGCTAATGAAAAACTGTTTTTT CASSSDGGRANEKLFF . TRBJ1-4 . TRBV5-1
TGTGCCAGCAGCTCGCGGGCGACTAGCACAGATACGCAGTATTTT CASSSRATSTDTQYF . TRBJ2-3 . TRBV11-2
TGTGCCAGCAGTTACTCGAGTTACGAGCAGTACTTC CASSYSSYEQYF . TRBJ2-7 . TRBV6-6
TGTGCCAGCAGCCAAGATACCAGGGCGCGTGAAAAACTGTTTTTT CASSQDTRAREKLFF . TRBJ1-4 once TRBV4-2
TGTGCCAGCAGCTTAGGTTACACGTACAATGAGCAGTTCTTC CASSLGYTYNEQFF . TRBJ2-1 . TRBV11-3
TGCGCCAGCAGCTTGGGGGACAGGGCAGAGACCCAGTACTTC CASSLGDRAETQYF TRBD1 TRBJ2-5 . TRBV5-1
TGTGCCAGCAGCCCGGGACAGCCGAATGGCTACACCTTC CASSPGQPNGYTF TRBD1 TRBJ1-2 few TRBV12-3/TRBV12-4
TGCGCCAGCAGCACCCCCGGGACAGGGGGTGAAAAACTGTTTTTT CASSTPGTGGEKLFF TRBD1 TRBJ1-4 . TRBV4-1
TGCACCAGCAGCGGGGTCCGGACTAGCGGGATAGGCAAAAACATTCAGTACTTC CTSSGVRTSGIGKNIQYF . TRBJ2-4 . TRBV1
TGTGCCAGCAGTGCCCGACAGGGGGACCACACTAACTATGGCTACACCTTC CASSARQGDHTNYGYTF TRBD1 TRBJ1-2 few TRBV6-1